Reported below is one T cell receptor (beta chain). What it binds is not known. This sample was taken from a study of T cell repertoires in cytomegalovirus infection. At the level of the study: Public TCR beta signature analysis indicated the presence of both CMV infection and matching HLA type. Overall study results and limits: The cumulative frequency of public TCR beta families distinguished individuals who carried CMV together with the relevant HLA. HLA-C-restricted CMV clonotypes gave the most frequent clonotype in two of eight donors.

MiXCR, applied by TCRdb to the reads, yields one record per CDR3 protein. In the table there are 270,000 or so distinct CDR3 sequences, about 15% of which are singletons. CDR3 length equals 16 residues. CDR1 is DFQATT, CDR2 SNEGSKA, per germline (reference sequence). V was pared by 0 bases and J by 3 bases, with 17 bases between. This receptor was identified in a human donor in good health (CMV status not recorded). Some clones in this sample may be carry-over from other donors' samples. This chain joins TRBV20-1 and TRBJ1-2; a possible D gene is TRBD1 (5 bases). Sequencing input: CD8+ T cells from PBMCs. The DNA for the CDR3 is TGCAGTGCTAGAGATGGGTCGATCGGGGCATACTATGGCTACACCTTC. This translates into CSARDGSIGAYYGYTF.